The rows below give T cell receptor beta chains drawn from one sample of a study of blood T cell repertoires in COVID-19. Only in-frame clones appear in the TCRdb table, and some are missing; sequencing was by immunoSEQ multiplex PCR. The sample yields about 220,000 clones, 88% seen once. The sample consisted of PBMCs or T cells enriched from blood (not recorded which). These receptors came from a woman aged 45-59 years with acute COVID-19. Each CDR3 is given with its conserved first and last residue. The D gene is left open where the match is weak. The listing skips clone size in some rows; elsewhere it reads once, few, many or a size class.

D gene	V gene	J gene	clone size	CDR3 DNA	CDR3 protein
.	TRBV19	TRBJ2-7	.	TGTGCCAGTAGTGTTTACTCGGGGAAAAGCTACGAGCAGTACTTC	CASSVYSGKSYEQYF
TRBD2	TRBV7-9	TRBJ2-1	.	TGTGCCAGCAGCTACTTAGCGGGAGGCCAGTTCTTC	CASSYLAGGQFF
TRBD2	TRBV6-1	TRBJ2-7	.	TGTGCCAGCAGTGAATCTAGCGGGGCCTCCTACGAGCAGTACTTC	CASSESSGASYEQYF
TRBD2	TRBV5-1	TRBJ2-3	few	TGCGCCAGCAGCTCGGGTAACGGACTAGCGGGAGGACCAGATACGCAGTATTTT	CASSSGNGLAGGPDTQYF
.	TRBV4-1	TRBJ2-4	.	TGCGCCAGCAGCCAAGTGGCAGGACTGGCCAAAAACATTCAGTACTTC	CASSQVAGLAKNIQYF
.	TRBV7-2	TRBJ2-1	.	TGTGCCAGCAAGAGATCCGAACCGGATGAGCAGTTCTTC	CASKRSEPDEQFF
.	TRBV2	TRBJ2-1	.	TGTGCCAGCAGTGAAGTCCCCCAGGGGGGTGAGCAGTTCTTC	CASSEVPQGGEQFF
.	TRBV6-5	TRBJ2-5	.	TGTGCCAGCAGATCGACAGGAGAGACCCAGTACTTC	CASRSTGETQYF
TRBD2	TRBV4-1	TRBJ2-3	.	TGCGCCAGCAGCCAAAATACTGGGACTAGCTCAGATACGCAGTATTTT	CASSQNTGTSSDTQYF
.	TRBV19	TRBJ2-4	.	TGTGCCAGTAGTATCGCCAGGGACATTATAGCCAAAAACATTCAGTACTTC	CASSIARDIIAKNIQYF
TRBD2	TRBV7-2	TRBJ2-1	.	TGTGCCAGCAGCCCAAGGCTAGCGGGAGGGGGTTGGTACAATGAGCAGTTCTTC	CASSPRLAGGGWYNEQFF
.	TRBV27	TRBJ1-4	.	TGTGCCAGCAGTCTCGAGGGGGTCCAAACTAATGAAAAACTGTTTTTT	CASSLEGVQTNEKLFF
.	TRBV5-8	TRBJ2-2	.	TGTGCCAGCAGCTTAGAAGGACAGCGGCTGTTTTTT	CASSLEGQRLFF
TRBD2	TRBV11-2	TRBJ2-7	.	TGTGCCAGCAGCTTAGGTGGGAGGGCCTACGAGCAGTACTTC	CASSLGGRAYEQYF
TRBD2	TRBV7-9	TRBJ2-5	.	TGTGCCAGCAGCTTCGGACTAGCGGGAGCAGAGACCCAGTACTTC	CASSFGLAGAETQYF
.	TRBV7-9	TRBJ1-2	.	TGTGCCAGCAGCTTGGACAGTCCCCCAATAGCCTTC	CASSLDSPPIAF
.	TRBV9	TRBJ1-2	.	TGTGCCAGCAGCGTAGACCCGGAGGGTTATGGCTACACCTTC	CASSVDPEGYGYTF
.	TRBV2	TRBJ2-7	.	TGTGCCAGTGCGGGGACAGCGACCTACGAGCAGTACTTC	CASAGTATYEQYF
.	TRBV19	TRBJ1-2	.	TGTGCCAGTAGTACCCCCTTCGCGGGAGGTCAGGGGTTTAACTATGGCTACACCTTC	CASSTPFAGGQGFNYGYTF
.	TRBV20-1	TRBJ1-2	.	TGCAGTCCAAGGGGGAGCTACACCTTC	CSPRGSYTF
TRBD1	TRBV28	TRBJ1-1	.	TGTGCCAGCAGGCAGCCGGACAGGCGTGGTGAAGCTTTCTTT	CASRQPDRRGEAFF
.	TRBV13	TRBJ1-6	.	TGTGCCAGCAGCTTCCGCAGGAACTCCTATAATTCACCCCTCCACTTT	CASSFRRNSYNSPLHF
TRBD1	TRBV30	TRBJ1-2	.	TGTGCCTGCCAAAGGGACAGGGGAACCTATAACTATGGCTACACCTTC	CACQRDRGTYNYGYTF
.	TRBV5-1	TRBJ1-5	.	TGCGCCAGCAGCACCCAGGGGAATCAGCCCCAGCATTTT	CASSTQGNQPQHF
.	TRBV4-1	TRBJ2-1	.	TGCGCCAGCAGCCCGACGGCTAGCTCCTACAATGAGCAGTTCTTC	CASSPTASSYNEQFF
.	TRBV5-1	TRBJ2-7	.	TGCGCCAGCAGCTTGGGCGGGGCGCCCTACGAGCAGTACTTC	CASSLGGAPYEQYF
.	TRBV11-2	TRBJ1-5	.	TGTGCCAGCAGCTTAGGAGGGGAGGGTCAGCCCCAGCATTTT	CASSLGGEGQPQHF
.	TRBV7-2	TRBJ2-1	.	TGTGCCAGCCGCCGTGGGAGGGGGGGGAATGAGCAGTTCTTC	CASRRGRGGNEQFF
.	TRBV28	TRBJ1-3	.	TGTGCCAGCAGTTTTCGCGTCTCTGGAAACACCATATATTTT	CASSFRVSGNTIYF
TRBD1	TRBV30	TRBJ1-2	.	TGTGCCTGGAGTGTTTGGCACCCCGGGACAGGGAAACGCTATGGCTACACCTTC	CAWSVWHPGTGKRYGYTF
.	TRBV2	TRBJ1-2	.	TGTGCCAGCAGTGAAGCGCCCACAGGGAACTATGGCTACACCTTC	CASSEAPTGNYGYTF
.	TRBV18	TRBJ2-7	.	TGTGCCAGCTCACCAGGTACCGCCAGGAACTCCTACGAGCAGTACTTC	CASSPGTARNSYEQYF
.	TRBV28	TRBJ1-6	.	TGTGCCAGCAGTTTGGGCGGGTCGAGAAATTCACCCCTCCACTTT	CASSLGGSRNSPLHF
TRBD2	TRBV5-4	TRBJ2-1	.	TGTGCCAGCAGCTTGGTAGCGGGCAATGAGCAGTTCTTC	CASSLVAGNEQFF
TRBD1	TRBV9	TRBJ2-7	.	TGTGCCAGCAGCCCGACAGGGGGTAATAGCTACGAGCAGTACTTC	CASSPTGGNSYEQYF
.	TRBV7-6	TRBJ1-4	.	TGTGCCAGCAGCTCTTTACAGGGTACGGGTGAAAAACTGTTTTTT	CASSSLQGTGEKLFF
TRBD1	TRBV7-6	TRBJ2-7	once	TGTGCCAGCAGCTTAGCGGGAACAGGGGGCGCTGAGCAGTACTTC	CASSLAGTGGAEQYF
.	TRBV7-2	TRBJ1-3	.	TGTGCCAGCAGCTTAGGTCAGAACTCTGGAAACACCATATATTTT	CASSLGQNSGNTIYF
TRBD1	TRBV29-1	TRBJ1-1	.	TGCAGCGCCGGGACAGGGATGGGCACTGAAGCTTTCTTT	CSAGTGMGTEAFF
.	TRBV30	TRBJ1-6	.	TGTGCCTGGAAGCACCGAGGGGGTAATTCACCCCTCCACTTT	CAWKHRGGNSPLHF
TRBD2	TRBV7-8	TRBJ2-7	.	TGTGCCAGCAGCTTAGTGTCTAGCGGGAGCTCCTACGAGCAGTACTTC	CASSLVSSGSSYEQYF
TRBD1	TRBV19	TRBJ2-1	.	TGTGCCAGTAATTCCAGGGGGAGCTCCTACAATGAGCAGTTCTTC	CASNSRGSSYNEQFF
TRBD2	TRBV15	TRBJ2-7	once	TGTGCCACCAGCAGCGGACTAGCGGGAGGGTACGAGCAGTACTTC	CATSSGLAGGYEQYF
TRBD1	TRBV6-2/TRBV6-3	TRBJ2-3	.	TGTGCCAGCAGTCGCCCCTGGACAGGGTCCATTTTAGATACGCAGTATTTT	CASSRPWTGSILDTQYF
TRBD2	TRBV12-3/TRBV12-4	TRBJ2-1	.	TGTGCCAGCAACGGACTAGCGGGTGAGCAGTTCTTC	CASNGLAGEQFF
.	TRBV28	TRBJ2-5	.	TGTGCCAGCAGCCGGGATGTGGAGACCCAGTACTTC	CASSRDVETQYF
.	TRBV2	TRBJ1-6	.	TGTGCCAGCAGTGAAAGTCAGGGTAATAATTCACCCCTCCACTTT	CASSESQGNNSPLHF
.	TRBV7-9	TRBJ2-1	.	TGTGCCAGCAGCTACGGCGGTGAGCAGTTCTTC	CASSYGGEQFF
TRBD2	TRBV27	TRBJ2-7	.	TGTGCCAGCAGTCTGCGGGGGGTCTCCTACGAGCAGTACTTC	CASSLRGVSYEQYF
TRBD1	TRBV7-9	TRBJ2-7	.	TGTGCCAGCGGACCACCGGGACAGGGGGAGCAGTACTTC	CASGPPGQGEQYF
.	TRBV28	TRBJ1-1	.	TGTGCCAGCAGTTTGTTGGCTGTAATGAACACTGAAGCTTTCTTT	CASSLLAVMNTEAFF
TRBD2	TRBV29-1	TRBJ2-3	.	TGCAGCGCCAGATCTCTAGCGGGAGTCTCAGATACGCAGTATTTT	CSARSLAGVSDTQYF
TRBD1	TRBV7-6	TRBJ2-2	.	TGTGCCAGCAGCTTGAGTACGGGACAGGGAAACACCGGGGAGCTGTTTTTT	CASSLSTGQGNTGELFF
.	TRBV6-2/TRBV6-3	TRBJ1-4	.	TGTGCCAGCAGTTACGGTGCCACACAACTGTTTTTT	CASSYGATQLFF
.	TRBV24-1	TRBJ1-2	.	TGTGCCACCAGTGATTTGTGGGGGCTTAGTGGCTACACCTTC	CATSDLWGLSGYTF
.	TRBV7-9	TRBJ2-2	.	TGTGCCAGCAGTCCACTTGGCGGAGAGCTGTTTTTT	CASSPLGGELFF
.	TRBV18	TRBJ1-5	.	TGTGCCAGCTCCCCCGGGAGCTCAGATCAGCCCCAGCATTTT	CASSPGSSDQPQHF
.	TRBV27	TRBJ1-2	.	TGTGCCAGCAGTTTCTACAGGGAATACTATGGCTACACCTTC	CASSFYREYYGYTF
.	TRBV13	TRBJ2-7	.	TGTGCCAGCAGCTTAGGCCTACTAGATACCTACGAGCAGTACTTC	CASSLGLLDTYEQYF